This TCR beta chain was identified during a study of CD8 T cells in ankylosing spondylitis. Findings and limits, study-wide: Apparently characteristic of ankylosing spondylitis blood was a TCR beta motif (about eight highly homologous variants). Disease-linked clones reportedly showed significant enrichment in matched ankylosing spondylitis synovial fluid. Disease-associated clones were CD8+ and fairly uncommon in peripheral blood.

TCRdb independently ran MiXCR on the 5' RACE reads; one entry per CDR3 protein. This table holds some 130,000 distinct CDR3 sequences, approximately 7.3% found once. Germline V CDR1 and CDR2: LGHNA, YNFKEQ. The CDR3 is made up of 15 amino acids. In regard to this clonotype: Its antigen remains unidentified. An end of the junction differs from the germline gene, which may be a read error.

The sequence derives from a female donor with ankylosing spondylitis or in good health (not recorded which). The chain employs TRBV4-2 and TRBJ1-1, with D unresolved. The sample was blood, either unsorted or a sorted T cell fraction (not recorded which). This CDR3 reads CANSHPLLGNTEAFF. The CDR3 nucleotides are TGTGCCAACAGCCATCCCCTATTGGGGAACACTGAAGCTTTCTTT.